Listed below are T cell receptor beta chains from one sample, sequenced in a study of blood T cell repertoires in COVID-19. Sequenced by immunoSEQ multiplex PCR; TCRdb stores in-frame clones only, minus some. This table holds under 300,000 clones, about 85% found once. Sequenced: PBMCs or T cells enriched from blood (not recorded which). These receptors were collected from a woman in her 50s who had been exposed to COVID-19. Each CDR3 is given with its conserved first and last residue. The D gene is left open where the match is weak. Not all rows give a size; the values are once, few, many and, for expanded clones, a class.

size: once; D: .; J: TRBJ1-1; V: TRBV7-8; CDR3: CASSLARLSGAPEAFF; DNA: TGTGCCAGCAGCTTAGCTCGGCTTTCAGGGGCCCCTGAAGCTTTCTTT
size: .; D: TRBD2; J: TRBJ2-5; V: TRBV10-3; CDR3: CAISESTSGGAYQETQYF; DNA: TGTGCCATCAGTGAGTCGACTAGCGGGGGGGCGTACCAAGAGACCCAGTACTTC
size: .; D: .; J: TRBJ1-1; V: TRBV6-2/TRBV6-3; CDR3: CASSWGGRPEAFF; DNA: TGTGCCAGCAGTTGGGGGGGGAGGCCTGAAGCTTTCTTT
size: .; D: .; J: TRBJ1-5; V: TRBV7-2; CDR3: CASSPRGGRDQPQHF; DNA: TGTGCCAGCAGCCCCCGCGGGGGTAGGGATCAGCCCCAGCATTTT
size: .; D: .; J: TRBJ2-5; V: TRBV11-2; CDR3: CASSLSRGTQYF; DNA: TGTGCCAGCAGCTTATCTAGAGGGACCCAGTACTTC
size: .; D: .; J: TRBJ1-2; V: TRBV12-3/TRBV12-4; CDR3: CASSFGQGNGYTF; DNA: TGTGCCAGCAGTTTTGGGCAGGGGAATGGCTACACCTTC
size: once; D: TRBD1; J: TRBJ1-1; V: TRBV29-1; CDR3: CSDRQGGNTEAFF; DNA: TGCAGCGACCGACAGGGTGGGAACACTGAAGCTTTCTTT
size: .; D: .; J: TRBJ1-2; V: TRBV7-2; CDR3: CASSLSPLDSNYNYGYTF; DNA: TGTGCCAGCAGCTTATCCCCCTTAGACAGCAACTATAACTATGGCTACACCTTC
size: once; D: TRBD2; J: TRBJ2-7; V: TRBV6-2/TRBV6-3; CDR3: CASSYLAGSGEQYF; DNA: TGTGCCAGCAGTTATCTAGCGGGGTCAGGGGAGCAGTACTTC
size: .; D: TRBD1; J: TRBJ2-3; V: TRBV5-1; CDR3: CASSPNGQARSDTQYF; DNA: TGCGCCAGCAGCCCGAACGGACAGGCGAGATCAGATACGCAGTATTTT
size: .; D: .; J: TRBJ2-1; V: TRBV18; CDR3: CASSPPLSEQFF; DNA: TGTGCCAGCTCACCACCTCTAAGCGAGCAGTTCTTC
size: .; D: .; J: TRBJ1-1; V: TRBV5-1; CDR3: CASSLAVRGGTEAFF; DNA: TGCGCCAGCAGCTTGGCCGTTCGGGGTGGGACTGAAGCTTTCTTT
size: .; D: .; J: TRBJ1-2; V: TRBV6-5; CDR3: CASSRYGEVSYGYTF; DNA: TGTGCCAGCAGCCGATACGGGGAGGTCAGCTATGGCTACACCTTC
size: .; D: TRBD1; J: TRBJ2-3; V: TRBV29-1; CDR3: CSVEDRWGQGPTDTQYF; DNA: TGCAGCGTTGAAGATAGGTGGGGACAGGGCCCCACAGATACGCAGTATTTT
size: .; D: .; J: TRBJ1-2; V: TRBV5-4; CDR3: CASSLVSGDNYGYTF; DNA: TGTGCCAGCAGCTTGGTCTCAGGGGATAACTATGGCTACACCTTC